In this sample, the clone carrying this TCR beta chain turned up many times. These data originate in a study of Graves' ophthalmopathy and Graves' hyperthyroidism. Germline V gene data show CDR1 as SGHAT and CDR2 as FQNNGV. Between the trimmed V and J ends, which lost 0 bases and 4 bases, there was a span of 6 bases. This CDR3 is built from 13 residues. As the template, RNA transcripts were used to amplify TCR beta CDR3 regions. After a first-round RT-PCR with HTBI primers, a second-round multiplex PCR was run. TCRdb independently ran MiXCR on the multiplex PCR reads; one entry per CDR3 protein. Of about 1.2 million distinct CDR3 sequences listed, less than 45% are singletons.

The sequence derives from an adult man with Graves' hyperthyroidism. The J gene is TRBJ2-5, the V gene TRBV11-2; D gene uncertain. The specimen was peripheral blood or thyroid tissue (not recorded which). CDR3 DNA sequence: TGTGCCAGCAGCTTAGATAGCAGAGAGACCCAGTACTTC. Protein sequence: CASSLDSRETQYF. Full variable domain (missing parts from reference TRBV11-2 and TRBJ2-5): EAGVAQSPRYKIIEKRQSVAFWCNPISGHATLYWYQQILGQGPKLLIQFQNNGVVDDSQLPKDRFSAERLKGVDSTLKIQPAKLEDSAVYLCASSLDSRETQYFGPGTRLLVL.